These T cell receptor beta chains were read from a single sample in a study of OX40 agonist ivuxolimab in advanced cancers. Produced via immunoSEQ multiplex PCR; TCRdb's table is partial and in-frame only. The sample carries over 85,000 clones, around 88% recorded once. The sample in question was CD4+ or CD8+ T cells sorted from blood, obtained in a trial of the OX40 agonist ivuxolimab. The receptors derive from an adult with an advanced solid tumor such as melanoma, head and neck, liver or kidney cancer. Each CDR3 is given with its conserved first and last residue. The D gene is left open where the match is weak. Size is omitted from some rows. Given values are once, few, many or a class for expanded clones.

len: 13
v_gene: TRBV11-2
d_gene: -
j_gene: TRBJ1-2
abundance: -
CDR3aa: CASSLGGNYGYTF
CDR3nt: TGTGCCAGCAGCTTGGGAGGGAACTATGGCTACACCTTC

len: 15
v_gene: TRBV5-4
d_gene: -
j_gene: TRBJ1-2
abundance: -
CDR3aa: CASTPRTASNYGYTF
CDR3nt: TGTGCCAGCACCCCCAGGACAGCAAGTAACTATGGCTACACCTTC

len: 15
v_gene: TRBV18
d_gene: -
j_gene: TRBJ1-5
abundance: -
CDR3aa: CASSPGVQGSQPQHF
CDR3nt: TGTGCCAGCTCACCAGGGGTACAGGGTAGTCAGCCCCAGCATTTT

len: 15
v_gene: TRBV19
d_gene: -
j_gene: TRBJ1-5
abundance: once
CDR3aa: CASRAGRSDNQPQHF
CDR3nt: TGTGCCAGTAGAGCAGGGCGATCTGATAATCAGCCCCAGCATTTT

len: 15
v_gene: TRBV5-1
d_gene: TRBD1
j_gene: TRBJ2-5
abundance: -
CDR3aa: CASSHKTGGEETQYF
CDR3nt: TGCGCCAGCAGCCACAAGACAGGGGGCGAAGAGACCCAGTACTTC

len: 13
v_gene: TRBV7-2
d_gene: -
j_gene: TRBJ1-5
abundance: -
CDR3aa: CASSLGVNQPQHF
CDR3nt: TGTGCCAGCAGCTTAGGAGTAAATCAGCCCCAGCATTTT

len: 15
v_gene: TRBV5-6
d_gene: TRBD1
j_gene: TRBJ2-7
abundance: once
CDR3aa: CASSGWDRRFYEQYF
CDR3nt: TGTGCCAGCAGCGGATGGGACAGGAGATTCTACGAGCAGTACTTC

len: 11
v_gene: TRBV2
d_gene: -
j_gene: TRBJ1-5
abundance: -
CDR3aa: CASSSNQPQHF
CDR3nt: TGTGCCAGCAGCTCCAATCAGCCCCAGCATTTT

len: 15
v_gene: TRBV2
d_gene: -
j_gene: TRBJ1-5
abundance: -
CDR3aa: CASSGGRSVDQPQHF
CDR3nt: TGTGCCAGCAGTGGGGGTAGGTCGGTTGATCAGCCCCAGCATTTT

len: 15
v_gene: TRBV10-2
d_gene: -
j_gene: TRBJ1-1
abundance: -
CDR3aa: CASSEPTVLNTEAFF
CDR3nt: TGCGCCAGCAGTGAGCCGACAGTTCTGAACACTGAAGCTTTCTTT